The source of this T cell receptor (beta chain) is a study of radiation and T cells in renal cell carcinoma. CDR1 is LGHNA, CDR2 YSLEER, per germline. V was clipped by 2 bases and J by 9 bases, with 11 bases between them. The CDR3 sequence is 13 residues long. Time point described: blood 2 weeks post-SBRT. Indicated treatment: 15 Gy SBRT to primary tumor, nephrectomy 4 weeks later. The sample holds a few counts of this clone. TCRdb's table, derived via immunoSEQ multiplex PCR, lists solely in-frame clones and lacks some. Among some 76,000 clones listed, 82% were seen once. This TCR came from a man aged 55 to 69 with renal cell carcinoma. Sequencing used blood, obtained from a patient whose treatment included radiotherapy and nephrectomy. The chain has TRBV4-3 and TRBJ1-3; no reliable D call. This chain's CDR3 is CASSQWRAGTIYF. CDR3 nucleotide sequence: TGCGCCAGCAGCCAATGGAGGGCTGGCACCATATATTTT.